This TCR beta chain was captured by sequencing in a study of identical twins (TCRdb year 2016). In the study overall: To test whether fetal clonotypes persist, the study used deep sequencing on TCR alpha and beta repertoires from monozygotic twins, unrelated adults of various ages, and cord blood. Replicate twin experiments were performed at different times using different library preparation protocols to rule out contamination. What the research found in general, with its limitations: In monozygotic twins, out-of-frame TCR alpha sharing was systematically underestimated by recombination models, although the models agreed with sharing between unrelated individuals. The excess sharing between twins in beta out-of-frame sequences was weaker because fewer shared sequences reduced the signal-to-noise ratio. Abundant cord blood beta clonotypes carried fewer insertions; young adult naive repertoires showed a weaker similar trend, while memory repertoires showed none. Because the same donors could not be followed over many years, the conclusions depended on cross-sectional statistical analysis. Invariant T cells such as MAIT and iNKT could partly confound zero-insertion analyses, although diverse VJ usage argued against such confounding for most clonotypes. Compared with coincidental sharing between unrelated individuals, out-of-frame TCR alpha sequences shared between twins had an excess of sequences with low generation probability.

The library was obtained by 5' RACE. TCRdb lists the instrument as Illumina HiSeq 2000. Template switching added a universal primer binding site, and the final cDNA carried a unique molecular identifier that allowed TCR cDNA molecules to be counted accurately. Specific primers in the conserved constant-segment region were used to synthesize first-strand cDNA for the TCR alpha and beta chains. Each cDNA library was double barcoded, with a SMART-Mk sample barcode plus Illumina barcodes, to control for contamination. Two successive PCR steps introduced TruSeq adapter sequences along with Illumina sample barcodes. TCR alpha and beta cDNA libraries were sequenced on the Illumina HiSeq platform with custom primers. The original pipeline was this. Raw reads were processed with MiGEC to extract unique molecular identifiers, and MiXCR was used to determine CDR3 positions. For each individual, recombination models were inferred using an EM algorithm with the repgenHMM and IGoR tools. Shared clonotypes were analyzed with the tcR package in R, and sharing was normalized by the product of cloneset sizes. To study raw recombination without the effects of thymic and clonal selection, out-of-frame nonproductive sequences were analyzed. TCRdb trimmed the raw reads at Q25, called clones with MiXCR and kept productive beta chains. CDR3 protein sequences are deduplicated, and each keeps its most common genes and DNA. These V and J calls originate from TCRdb's pipeline instead of the authors' own analysis. This sample gives around 1.7 million distinct CDR3 sequences in total; less than 35% of them show up just once. The ten largest account for 0.27% of the sample.

Only healthy Caucasian donors were included. A few counts support this clonotype. What this receptor recognizes is not known. No quality values exist for individual bases; no much larger clone is one base distant. Material: cord blood. The TCR sequence derives from a newborn girl in good health.

The CDR3 sequence is CASSPGLAGGPKEGETQYF. The DNA sequence reads TGTGCCAGCAGTCCTGGACTAGCGGGAGGGCCGAAAGAGGGTGAGACCCAGTACTTC. The chain couples TRBV6-2 or TRBV6-3 to TRBJ2-5, with TRBD2 identical over 15 junction bases. The CDR3, from cysteine to phenylalanine, totals 19 residues. CDR3 DNA is the only sequence kept; it has 57 bases, read in frame from the first base. In the germline V gene, CDR1 corresponds to MNHEY and CDR2 to SVGEGT. V and J are trimmed by 5 bases and 5 bases, and the gene matches miss 15 bases of the junction.